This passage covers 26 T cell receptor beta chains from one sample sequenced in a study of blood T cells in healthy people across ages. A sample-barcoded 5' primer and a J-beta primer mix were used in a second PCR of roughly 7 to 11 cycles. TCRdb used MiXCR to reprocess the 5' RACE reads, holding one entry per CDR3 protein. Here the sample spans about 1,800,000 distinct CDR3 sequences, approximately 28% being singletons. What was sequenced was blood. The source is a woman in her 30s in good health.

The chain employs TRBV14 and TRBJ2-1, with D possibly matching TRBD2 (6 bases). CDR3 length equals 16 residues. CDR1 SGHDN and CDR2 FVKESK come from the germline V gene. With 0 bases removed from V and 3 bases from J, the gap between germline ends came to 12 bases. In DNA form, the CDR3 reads TGTGCCAGCAGCCAAGACGCGGGATTTTTCTACAATGAGCAGTTCTTC. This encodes CASSQDAGFFYNEQFF.

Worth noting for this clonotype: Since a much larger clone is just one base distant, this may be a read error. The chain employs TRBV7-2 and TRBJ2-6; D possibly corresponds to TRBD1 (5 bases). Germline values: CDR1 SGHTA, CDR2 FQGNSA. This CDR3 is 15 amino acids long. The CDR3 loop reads CASSPTKSGANALTF. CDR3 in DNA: TGTGCCAGCAGCCCAACTAAATCTGGGGCCAACGCCCTGACTTTC.

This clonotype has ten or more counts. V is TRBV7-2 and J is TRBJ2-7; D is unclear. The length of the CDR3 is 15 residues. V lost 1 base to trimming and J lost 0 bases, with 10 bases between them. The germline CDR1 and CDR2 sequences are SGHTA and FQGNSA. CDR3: CASSLVVSLSYEQYF. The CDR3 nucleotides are TGTGCCAGCAGCTTAGTGGTCAGCCTCTCCTACGAGCAGTACTTC.

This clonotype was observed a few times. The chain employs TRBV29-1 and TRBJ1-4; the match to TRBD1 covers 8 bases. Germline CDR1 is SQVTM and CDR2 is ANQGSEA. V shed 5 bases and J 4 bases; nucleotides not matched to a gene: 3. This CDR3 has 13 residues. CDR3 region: CSVYDRGNEKLFF. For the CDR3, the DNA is TGCAGCGTTTATGACAGGGGTAATGAAAAACTGTTTTTT.

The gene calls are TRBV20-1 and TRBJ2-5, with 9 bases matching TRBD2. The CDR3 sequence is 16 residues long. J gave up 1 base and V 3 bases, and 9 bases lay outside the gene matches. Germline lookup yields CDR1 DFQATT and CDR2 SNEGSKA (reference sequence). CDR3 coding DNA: TGCAGTGCTAGTGAGGCAGCTAGCGGGATCCAAGAGACCCAGTACTTC. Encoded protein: CSASEAASGIQETQYF.

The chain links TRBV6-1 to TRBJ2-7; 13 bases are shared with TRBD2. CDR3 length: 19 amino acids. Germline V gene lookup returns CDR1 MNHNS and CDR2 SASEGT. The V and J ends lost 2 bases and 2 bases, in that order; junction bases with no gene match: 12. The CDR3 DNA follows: TGTGCCAGCAGTGAACCGACTAGCGGGGGGCTAACAGTTGCCTACGAGCAGTACTTC. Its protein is CASSEPTSGGLTVAYEQYF.

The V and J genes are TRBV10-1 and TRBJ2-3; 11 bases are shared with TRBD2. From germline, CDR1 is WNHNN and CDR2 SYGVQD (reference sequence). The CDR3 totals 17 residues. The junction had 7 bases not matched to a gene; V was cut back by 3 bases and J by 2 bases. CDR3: CASSDPLAGGPTDTQYF. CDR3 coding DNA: TGCGCCAGCAGTGACCCTCTAGCGGGGGGTCCCACAGATACGCAGTATTTT.

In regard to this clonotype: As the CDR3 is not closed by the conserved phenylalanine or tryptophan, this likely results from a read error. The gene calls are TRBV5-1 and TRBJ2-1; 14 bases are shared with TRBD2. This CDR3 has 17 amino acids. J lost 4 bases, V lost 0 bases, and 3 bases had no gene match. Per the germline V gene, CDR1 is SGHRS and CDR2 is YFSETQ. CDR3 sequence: CASSLEGTSGRYNEQFV. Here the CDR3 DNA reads TGCGCCAGCAGCTTGGAGGGGACTAGCGGGAGATACAATGAGCAGTTCGTC.

CDR3 region: CASSSSLRTSGLNEQFF. The CDR3 DNA reads TGTGCCAGCAGCTCGTCCCTGAGGACTAGCGGTCTCAATGAGCAGTTCTTC. The V and J genes are TRBV5-4 and TRBJ2-1, with TRBD2 matching 10 bases. The CDR3 is 17 residues long. Germline trimming cut 3 bases from V and 6 bases from J; bases unmatched to any gene: 12. Germline lookup yields CDR1 SGHNT and CDR2 YYREEE (reference sequence).

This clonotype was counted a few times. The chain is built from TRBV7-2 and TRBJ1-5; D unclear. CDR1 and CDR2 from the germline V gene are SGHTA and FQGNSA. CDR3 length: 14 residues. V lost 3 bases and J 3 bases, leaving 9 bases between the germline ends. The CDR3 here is CASSFAGFNQPQHF. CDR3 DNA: TGTGCCAGCAGCTTCGCAGGCTTCAATCAGCCCCAGCATTTT.

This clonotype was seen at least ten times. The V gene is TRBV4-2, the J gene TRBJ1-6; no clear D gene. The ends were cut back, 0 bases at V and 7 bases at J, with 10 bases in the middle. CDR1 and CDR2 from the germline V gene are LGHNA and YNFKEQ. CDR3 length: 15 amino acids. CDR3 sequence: CASSQDAAANSPLHF. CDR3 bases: TGTGCCAGCAGCCAAGATGCGGCGGCAAATTCACCCCTCCACTTT.

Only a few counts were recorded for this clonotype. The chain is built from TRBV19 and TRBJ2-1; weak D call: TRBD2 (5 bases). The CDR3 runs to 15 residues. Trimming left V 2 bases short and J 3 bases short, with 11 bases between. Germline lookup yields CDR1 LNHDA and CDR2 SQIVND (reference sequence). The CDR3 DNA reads TGTGCCAGTAGTATATATCGGGGAGTCTACAATGAGCAGTTCTTC. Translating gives CASSIYRGVYNEQFF.

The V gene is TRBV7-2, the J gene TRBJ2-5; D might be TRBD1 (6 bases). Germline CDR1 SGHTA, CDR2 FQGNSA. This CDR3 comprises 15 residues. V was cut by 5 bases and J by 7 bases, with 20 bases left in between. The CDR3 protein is CASSETGLAPRTQYF. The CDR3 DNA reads TGTGCCAGCAGCGAAACAGGGTTAGCGCCGCGGACCCAGTACTTC.

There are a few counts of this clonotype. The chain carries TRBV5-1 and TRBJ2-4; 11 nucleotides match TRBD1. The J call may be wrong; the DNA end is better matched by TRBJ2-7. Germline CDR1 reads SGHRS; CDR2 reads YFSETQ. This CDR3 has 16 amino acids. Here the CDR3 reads CASSWPRGQGADEQYF. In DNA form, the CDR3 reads TGCGCCAGCAGCTGGCCCCGAGGACAGGGGGCGGACGAGCAGTACTTC.

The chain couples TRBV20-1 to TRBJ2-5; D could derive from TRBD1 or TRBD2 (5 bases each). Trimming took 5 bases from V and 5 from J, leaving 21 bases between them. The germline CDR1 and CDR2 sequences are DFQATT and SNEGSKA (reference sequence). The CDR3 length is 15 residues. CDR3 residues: CSAEISEVGRETQYF. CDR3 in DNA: TGCAGTGCTGAGATAAGCGAGGTGGGACGGGAGACCCAGTACTTC.

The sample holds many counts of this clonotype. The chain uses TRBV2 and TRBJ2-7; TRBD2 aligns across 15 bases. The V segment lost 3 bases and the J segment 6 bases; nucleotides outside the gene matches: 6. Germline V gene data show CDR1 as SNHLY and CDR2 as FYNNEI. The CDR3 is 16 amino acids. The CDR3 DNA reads TGTGCCAGCAGTGAGGGACTAGCGGGGGGACGCGGCGAGCAGTACTTC. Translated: CASSEGLAGGRGEQYF.

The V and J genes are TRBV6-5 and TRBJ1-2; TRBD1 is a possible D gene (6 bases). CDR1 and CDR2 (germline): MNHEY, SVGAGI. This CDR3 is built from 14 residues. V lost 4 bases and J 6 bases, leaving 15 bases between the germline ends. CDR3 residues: CASSSAGARDGYTF. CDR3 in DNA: TGTGCCAGCAGTTCCGCAGGGGCCAGAGATGGCTACACCTTC.

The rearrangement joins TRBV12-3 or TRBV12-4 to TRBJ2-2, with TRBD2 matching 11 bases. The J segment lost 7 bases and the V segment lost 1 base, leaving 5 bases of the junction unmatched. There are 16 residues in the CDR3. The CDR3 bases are TGTGCCAGCAGTTTAGGGACTAGCGGGTTTAACGGGGAGCTGTTTTTT. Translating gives CASSLGTSGFNGELFF.

The CDR3 DNA sequence: TGCGCCAGCAGCTTGAGCGTTGGGGGGAGCACAGATACGCAGTATTTT. Translation gives CASSLSVGGSTDTQYF. V gene TRBV5-1 combines with J gene TRBJ2-3, with TRBD2 as a possible D gene (6 bases). The CDR3 consists of 16 residues. V gave up 1 base and J gave up 0 bases, with 12 bases separating them. CDR1 is SGHRS, CDR2 YFSETQ, per germline.

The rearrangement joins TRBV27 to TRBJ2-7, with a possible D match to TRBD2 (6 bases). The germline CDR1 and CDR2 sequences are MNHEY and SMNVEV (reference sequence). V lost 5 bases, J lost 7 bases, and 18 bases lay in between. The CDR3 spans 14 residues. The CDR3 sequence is CASSPRDRRGEQYF. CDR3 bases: TGTGCCAGCAGTCCGCGGGACCGGAGAGGGGAGCAGTACTTC.

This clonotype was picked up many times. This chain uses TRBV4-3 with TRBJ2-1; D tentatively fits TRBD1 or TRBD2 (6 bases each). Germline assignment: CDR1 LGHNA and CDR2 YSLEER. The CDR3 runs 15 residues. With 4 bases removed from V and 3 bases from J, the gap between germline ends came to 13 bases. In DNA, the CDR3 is TGCGCCAGCAGCCCAGGGGACTTAAACTACAATGAGCAGTTCTTC. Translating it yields CASSPGDLNYNEQFF.

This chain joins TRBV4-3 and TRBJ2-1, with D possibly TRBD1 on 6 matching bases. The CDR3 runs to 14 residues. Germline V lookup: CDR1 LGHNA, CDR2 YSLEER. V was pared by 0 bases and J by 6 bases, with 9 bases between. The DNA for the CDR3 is TGCGCCAGCAGCCAAGATGAAGGGGGCAATGAGCAGTTCTTC. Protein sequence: CASSQDEGGNEQFF.

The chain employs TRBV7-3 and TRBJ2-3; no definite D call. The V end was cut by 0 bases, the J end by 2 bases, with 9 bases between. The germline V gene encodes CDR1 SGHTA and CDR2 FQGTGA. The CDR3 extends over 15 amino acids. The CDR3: CASSLTGQFTDTQYF. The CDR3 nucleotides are TGTGCCAGCAGCTTAACTGGGCAGTTCACAGATACGCAGTATTTT.

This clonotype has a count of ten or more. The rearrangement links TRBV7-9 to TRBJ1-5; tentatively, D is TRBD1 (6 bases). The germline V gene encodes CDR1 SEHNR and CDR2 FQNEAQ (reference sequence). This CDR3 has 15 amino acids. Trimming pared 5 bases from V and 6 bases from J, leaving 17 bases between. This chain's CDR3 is CASSAKTGQSQPQHF. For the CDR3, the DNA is TGTGCCAGCAGCGCCAAAACAGGACAGTCTCAGCCCCAGCATTTT.

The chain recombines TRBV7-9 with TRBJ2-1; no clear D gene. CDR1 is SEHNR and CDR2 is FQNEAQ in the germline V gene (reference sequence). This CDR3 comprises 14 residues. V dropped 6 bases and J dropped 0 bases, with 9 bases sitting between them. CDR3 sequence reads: CASRDPSSYNEQFF. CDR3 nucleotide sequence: TGTGCCAGCAGGGATCCGAGCTCCTACAATGAGCAGTTCTTC.

DNA for the CDR3: TGTGCCAGCAGTGGTGACAGTTTCGGTGGCTACACCTTC. It encodes CASSGDSFGGYTF. The chain employs TRBV2 and TRBJ1-2; D perhaps matches TRBD1 (5 bases). The CDR3 spans 13 residues. Trimming took off 4 bases at V and 7 bases at J, with 13 bases between the two ends. Per the germline V gene, CDR1 is SNHLY and CDR2 is FYNNEI. Full variable domain (outside the CDR3, taken from reference TRBV2 and TRBJ1-2): EPEVTQTPSHQVTQMGQEVILRCVPISNHLYFYWYRQILGQKVEFLVSFYNNEISEKSEIFDDQFSVERPDGSNFTLKIRSTKLEDSAMYFCASSGDSFGGYTFGSGTRLTVV.